This T cell receptor beta chain is from a study of blood T cell repertoires in COVID-19. Overall study context: Spain, Italy and the United States supplied samples that represented acute and convalescent COVID-19. PBMCs, B-cell-depleted T cells, or T cells were the source of the cDNA or gDNA that made up the material.

Germline CDR1 and CDR2: MNHEY and SVGAGI. The ends were cut back, 5 bases at V and 9 bases at J, with 14 bases in the middle. The length of the CDR3 is 13 residues. As handled by the study authors: Estimated nucleated cell counts came from reference gene primer amplification. Repertoires were generated with immunoSEQ multiplex PCR, while TCRdb's copy carries only in-frame clones and drops some. V, J and clone size are taken as reported in that table, and D and trimming were inferred from the DNA itself. The repertoire includes around 310,000 clones, 90% of them detected once, and 1% sits in the top ten. Seattle's cohort entered during active infection and was followed longitudinally.

The TCR was taken from a woman between 40 and 50 years old with COVID-19, enrolled during active disease. The rearrangement links TRBV6-5 to TRBJ2-1; D gene unclear. Material: peripheral blood. CDR3 in amino acids: CASSLSAYGEQFF. Written as DNA, the CDR3 is TGTGCCAGCAGTCTGTCCGCGTACGGTGAGCAGTTCTTC.